This T cell receptor (beta chain) was sequenced during a study of T cells after posttransplantation cyclophosphamide. This clone showed up just a few times. Cyclophosphamide on days +3 and +4 followed busulfan-fludarabine conditioning and a marrow graft. Using immunoSEQ multiplex PCR, the repertoire was profiled, and TCRdb retains in-frame clones only, with some absent. The table lists a few thousand clones, roughly three quarters of them singletons. Germline assignment: CDR1 MGHRA and CDR2 YSYEKL. V gave up 0 bases and J gave up 4 bases, with 13 bases separating them. The CDR3 has 16 amino acids. The clonotype comes from a female patient aged 40-49 years who received an allogeneic stem cell transplant from a related donor, was CMV-positive, and had no GVHD. Some of these T cells may belong to the graft donor. The V gene is TRBV4-1, the J gene TRBJ2-1; a possible D gene is TRBD1 (5 bases). The source material was CD8+ T cells sorted from PBMCs, sampled about 1,200 days after allogeneic stem cell transplant with posttransplant cyclophosphamide. In DNA, the CDR3 is TGCGCCAGCAGCCAAGAGGGGCTAAACCCTTACAATGAGCAGTTCTTC. This encodes CASSQEGLNPYNEQFF.